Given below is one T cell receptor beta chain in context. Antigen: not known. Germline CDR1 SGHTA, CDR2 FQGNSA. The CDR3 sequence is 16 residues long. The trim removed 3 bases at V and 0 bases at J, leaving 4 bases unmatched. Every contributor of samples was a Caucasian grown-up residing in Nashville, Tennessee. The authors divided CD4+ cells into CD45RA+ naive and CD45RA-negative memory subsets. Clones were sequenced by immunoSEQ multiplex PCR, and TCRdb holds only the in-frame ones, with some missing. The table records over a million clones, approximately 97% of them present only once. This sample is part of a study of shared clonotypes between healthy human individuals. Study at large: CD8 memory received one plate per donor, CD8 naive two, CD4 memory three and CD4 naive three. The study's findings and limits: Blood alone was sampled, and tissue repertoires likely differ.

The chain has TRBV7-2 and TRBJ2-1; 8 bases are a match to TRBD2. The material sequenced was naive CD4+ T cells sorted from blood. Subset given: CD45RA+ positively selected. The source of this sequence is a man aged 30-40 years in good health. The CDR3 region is CASSFRLASSYNEQFF. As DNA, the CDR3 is TGTGCCAGCAGCTTCAGACTAGCGAGCTCCTACAATGAGCAGTTCTTC.